The 24 T cell receptor beta chains listed next were all sequenced from one sample in a study of early T cells in non-severe SARS-CoV-2 infection. Each CDR3 protein gets one entry after TCRdb re-called the 5' RACE reads with MiXCR. Counted here are 80,000 to 100,000 distinct CDR3 sequences, approximately 11% occurring once; the ten biggest clones make up 4.7%. The sequencing here drew on whole blood, taken at baseline. These receptors came from an adult who was a healthcare worker with PCR-confirmed SARS-CoV-2 infection or an uninfected control (not recorded which).

In the case of this clonotype: At one end the junction does not follow the germline gene, possibly because of a read error. V and J are TRBV10-3 and TRBJ2-2; D is unresolved. The CDR3 has 12 amino acids. CDR1 and CDR2 from the germline V gene are ENHRY and SYGVKD. The CDR3 nucleotides are TGCGCCTTTGGGCCCAGCACCGGGGAGCTGTTTTTT. This encodes CAFGPSTGELFF.

V usage is TRBV20-1 and J usage is TRBJ2-1; TRBD2 agrees at 8 bases. J gave up 7 bases and V 8 bases, and 7 bases lay outside the gene matches. Germline assignment: CDR1 DFQATT and CDR2 SNEGSKA (reference sequence). This CDR3 has 12 amino acids. Here the CDR3 DNA reads TGCAGTCGGACTAGCAATGGGAATGAGCAGTTCTTC. It is translated as CSRTSNGNEQFF.

This clonotype has at least ten counts. This chain uses TRBV7-2 with TRBJ2-5; 8 bases are shared with TRBD1. In germline, CDR1 is SGHTA, CDR2 FQGNSA. V was pared by 1 base and J by 4 bases, with 17 bases of the junction left unmatched. The CDR3 runs 19 residues. This CDR3 reads CASSLGFGVYRGKRETQYF. Here the CDR3 DNA reads TGTGCCAGCAGCTTAGGGTTTGGTGTGTACAGGGGGAAACGAGAGACCCAGTACTTC.

This clonotype turned up a few times. DNA for the CDR3: TGCAGCGTCCTCGGGGGGGGACAAAACCCAGATACGCAGTATTTT. This codes for CSVLGGGQNPDTQYF. This rearrangement joins TRBV29-1 to TRBJ2-3; 8 bases agree with TRBD2. The CDR3 has 15 amino acids. Germline values: CDR1 SQVTM, CDR2 ANQGSEA. V lost 6 bases to trimming and J lost 4 bases; unmatched junction nucleotides: 12.

This chain joins TRBV20-1 and TRBJ1-2; TRBD1 matches 8 bases. CDR3 length: 16 residues. CDR1 DFQATT and CDR2 SNEGSKA come from the germline V gene (reference sequence). The ends lost 5 bases at V and 4 bases at J; junction bases unmatched: 15. CDR3 coding DNA: TGCAGTGCTTCCGACAGGGGAGTAAGATCCGCCTATGGCTACACCTTC. This encodes CSASDRGVRSAYGYTF.

This chain connects TRBV14 to TRBJ2-3; possible D gene TRBD2, 5 bases. CDR1 and CDR2 (germline): SGHDN, FVKESK. The CDR3 contains 15 residues. V lost 0 bases, J lost 2 bases, and 9 bases lay in between. The CDR3 DNA is TGTGCCAGCAGCCAAGACAAAGCGGACACAGATACGCAGTATTTT. Protein sequence: CASSQDKADTDTQYF.

This clonotype was seen only a few times. This chain uses TRBV7-9 with TRBJ1-3; no clear D. Germline V gene data show CDR1 as SEHNR and CDR2 as FQNEAQ (reference sequence). The CDR3 contains 15 residues. Trimming stripped 6 bases from V and 8 bases from J, with 20 bases between. The CDR3, as DNA: TGTGCCAGCAGAAGCGGGGAACTAGGCGTTGACACCATATATTTT. Residues: CASRSGELGVDTIYF.

J is TRBJ2-3 and V is TRBV13; D remains unclear. The germline V and J ends were trimmed by 10 bases and 0 bases, with 14 bases remaining between them. The CDR3 totals 14 residues. Germline V gene sequence: CDR1 PRHDT, CDR2 FYEKMQ (reference sequence). The CDR3 here is CATQLMGSTDTQYF. DNA of the CDR3: TGTGCCACCCAATTAATGGGGAGCACAGATACGCAGTATTTT.

This clonotype appeared many times. The chain links TRBV10-2 to TRBJ2-7; D not resolved. The germline CDR1 and CDR2 sequences are WSHSY and SAAADI. CDR3 length: 13 amino acids. Trimming removed 0 bases from V and 6 bases from J, with 9 bases in between. The DNA for the CDR3 is TGCGCCAGCAGTGAGTCAAGGGATCGCGAGCAGTACTTC. It yields the protein CASSESRDREQYF.

This clonotype was observed a few times. The gene calls are TRBV20-1 and TRBJ2-5, with D possibly being TRBD1 (7 bases). This CDR3 is built from 15 residues. With 0 bases removed from V and 4 bases from J, the gap between germline ends came to 15 bases. Germline CDR1 and CDR2: DFQATT and SNEGSKA (reference sequence). The CDR3, as DNA: TGCAGTGCTAGAGACCCAGCAGGGGGAGGAGAGACCCAGTACTTC. This sequence encodes CSARDPAGGGETQYF.

This clonotype was seen at least ten times. V is TRBV7-2 and J is TRBJ2-3; 8 bases map to TRBD2. The CDR3 sequence is 14 residues long. Trimming cost V 6 bases and J 1 base; bases outside gene matches: 3. Germline loops: CDR1 SGHTA, CDR2 FQGNSA. The CDR3 reads CASSIAGRTDTQYF. CDR3 DNA: TGTGCCAGCAGTATAGCGGGGCGCACAGATACGCAGTATTTT.

V and J are TRBV24-1 and TRBJ2-7; a weak D match, TRBD2 (6 bases). Trimming took 1 base from V and 4 from J, leaving 16 bases between them. The germline gives CDR1 KGHDR, CDR2 SFDVKD. This CDR3 has 16 amino acids. For the CDR3, the DNA is TGTGCCACCAGTGATTTCCGGGAGTCGTCACCATACGAGCAGTACTTC. Translating it yields CATSDFRESSPYEQYF.

This rearrangement joins TRBV29-1 to TRBJ1-2; possible D gene TRBD1, 5 bases. Per germline, CDR1 SQVTM and CDR2 ANQGSEA. This CDR3 is 11 amino acids long. Trimming removed 6 bases at V and 8 bases at J, with 13 bases between. CDR3 sequence (DNA): TGCAGCGTAGGGGACCACTGGGGCTACACCTTC. As protein: CSVGDHWGYTF. Based on the CDR3 plus reference TRBV29-1 and TRBJ1-2, the full variable domain is SAVISQKPSRDICQRGTSLTIQCQVDSQVTMMFWYRQQPGQSLTLIATANQGSEATYESGFVIDKFPISRPNLTFSTLTVSNMSPEDSSIYLCSVGDHWGYTFGSGTRLTVV.

This clonotype came up a few times. V and J are TRBV25-1 and TRBJ1-6; the D gene is possibly TRBD1 (5 bases). This CDR3 is 12 amino acids long. Looked up from germline, CDR1 is MGHDK and CDR2 is SYGVNS. Trimming left V 7 bases short and J 7 bases short, with 8 bases between. In DNA form, the CDR3 reads TGTGCCAGCAAAGGGGTCAATTCACCCCTCCACTTT. Amino acid sequence: CASKGVNSPLHF. Looking up the rest from reference TRBV25-1 and TRBJ1-6 gives the full variable domain: EADIYQTPRYLVIGTGKKITLECSQTMGHDKMYWYQQDPGMELHLIHYSYGVNSTEKGDLSSESTVSRIRTEHFPLTLESARPSHTSQYLCASKGVNSPLHFGNGTRLTVT.

J is TRBJ1-6 and V is TRBV5-1; the match to TRBD1 covers 12 bases. CDR3 length: 15 residues. Trimming took 4 bases from V and 9 from J; bases not matched to a gene: 5. Germline CDR1 reads SGHRS; CDR2 reads YFSETQ. The CDR3 DNA reads as TGCGCCAGCAGCCCGGGACAGGGGGCGAGTTCACCCCTCCACTTT. Protein sequence: CASSPGQGASSPLHF.

This chain joins TRBV20-1 and TRBJ2-1; 7 bases are a match to TRBD2. The CDR3 extends over 11 amino acids. Looked up from germline, CDR1 is DFQATT and CDR2 is SNEGSKA (reference sequence). V gave up 4 bases and J gave up 13 bases; unmatched junction bases: 7. In DNA, the CDR3 is TGCAGTGCTAAAGGACTAGACCACCAGTTCTTC. This sequence encodes CSAKGLDHQFF.

This clonotype was picked up a small number of times. This chain links TRBV5-1 with TRBJ1-2, with D tentatively TRBD1 (5 bases). Trimming left V 5 bases short and J 3 bases short, with 11 bases between. Germline-derived CDR1 and CDR2 are SGHRS and YFSETQ. The CDR3 has 13 residues. The CDR3 DNA sequence: TGCGCCAGCAGGCAAGACAGAGACTATGGCTACACCTTC. Residues: CASRQDRDYGYTF.

The chain recombines TRBV20-1 with TRBJ2-7; 15 positions match TRBD2. Germline CDR1 is DFQATT and CDR2 is SNEGSKA (reference sequence). V lost 4 bases, J lost 0 bases, and 4 bases stayed unmatched. The CDR3 runs to 16 residues. The CDR3 DNA follows: TGCAGTGCTAAGGGACTAGCGGGAGGAAGCTCCTACGAGCAGTACTTC. This sequence encodes CSAKGLAGGSSYEQYF.

The chain combines TRBV28 with TRBJ2-1; no definite D call. This CDR3 comprises 17 residues. The ends were cut back, 4 bases at V and 6 bases at J, with 22 bases in the middle. CDR1 is MDHEN, CDR2 SYDVKM, per germline. CDR3 amino acids: CASSSSKLGLKINEQFF. DNA for the CDR3: TGTGCCAGCAGTTCCTCAAAGTTAGGGTTAAAAATCAATGAGCAGTTCTTC.

This clonotype was recorded at least ten times. The CDR3 bases are TGCAGCGTCGCAAGGGACAGGGAAAGTATACGCACCGGGGAGCTGTTTTTT. It is translated as CSVARDRESIRTGELFF. The chain has TRBV29-1 and TRBJ2-2, with 9 bases that match TRBD1. The V and J ends lost 6 bases and 4 bases, in that order; junction bases with no gene match: 15. The CDR3 extends over 17 amino acids. The germline V gene has CDR1 SQVTM and CDR2 ANQGSEA.

A few counts support this clonotype. This sequence joins TRBV19 and TRBJ1-1; 7 nucleotides line up with TRBD1. This CDR3 spans 15 amino acids. V lost 3 bases, J lost 1 base, and 5 bases stayed unmatched. Per germline, CDR1 LNHDA and CDR2 SQIVND (reference sequence). In DNA form, the CDR3 reads TGTGCCAGTAGTATTGGGACAGCCCAGAACACTGAAGCTTTCTTT. Its protein product is CASSIGTAQNTEAFF.

The rearrangement joins TRBV5-1 to TRBJ1-3; possible D gene TRBD1, 6 bases. The CDR3 spans 16 residues. CDR1 is SGHRS and CDR2 is YFSETQ in the germline V gene. The ends were cut back, 0 bases at V and 3 bases at J, with 13 bases in the middle. The CDR3 is CASSLVSGADGNTIYF. The CDR3, as DNA: TGCGCCAGCAGCTTGGTATCAGGGGCGGATGGAAACACCATATATTTT.

Here the CDR3 DNA reads TGTGCCACCAGCAGAGCGGGACTAGCGGGGGGAAGCTCCTACAATGAGCAGTTCTTC. Encoded protein: CATSRAGLAGGSSYNEQFF. J is TRBJ2-1 and V is TRBV15; the match to TRBD2 covers 15 bases. The CDR3 contains 19 residues. V trimming: 1 base; J trimming: 0 bases; junction bases outside the gene matches: 4. Germline V CDR1 and CDR2: LNHNV, YYDKDF (reference sequence).

V is TRBV7-3 and J is TRBJ2-1; TRBD1 might be the D (5 bases). Germline V lookup: CDR1 SGHTA, CDR2 FQGTGA. Trimming cost V 5 bases and J 7 bases, with 12 bases left between them. The CDR3 contains 13 residues. The CDR3 DNA sequence: TGTGCCAGCAGCAGGGGCCCCGAGAATGAGCAGTTCTTC. It is translated as CASSRGPENEQFF.